A selection of T cell receptor beta chains follows, all from one sample in a study of human T cells and chemical hapten exposure. One entry per CDR3 protein, called by TCRdb with MiXCR from the RACE reads. The sample includes under 75,000 distinct CDR3 sequences, approximately 10% of them seen just once. The input for sequencing was whole blood, taken in connection with sensitization to the hapten diphenylcyclopropenone (DPC). Receptor source: a woman in her forties or fifties with alopecia areata. Some clones in this sample may be carry-over from other donors' samples. Each CDR3 is given with its conserved first and last residue. D genes are given only for firm matches. Part of the rows lack a size; the others show once, few, many or a class for expanded clones.

TRBJ2-3 | - | - | TRBV4-1 | TGCGCCAGCAGCCATACTTATAGCGGCCGCACAGATACGCAGTATTTT | CASSHTYSGRTDTQYF
TRBJ1-6 | - | few | TRBV20-1 | TGCAGTGCTAGACTAACAGCGGGACTAAATTCACCCCTCCACTTT | CSARLTAGLNSPLHF
TRBJ1-1 | - | many | TRBV28 | TGTGCCAGCAGCCCCGACCTAGGAACTGAAGCTTTCTTT | CASSPDLGTEAFF
TRBJ2-5 | TRBD1 | few | TRBV5-1 | TGCGCCAGCAGATACGGAGACAGGGGAAACCAAGAGACCCAGTACTTC | CASRYGDRGNQETQYF
TRBJ2-7 | - | many | TRBV11-2 | TGTGCCAGCAGCCGAGACAGGTCCCACGAGCAGTACTTC | CASSRDRSHEQYF
TRBJ1-2 | TRBD1 | many | TRBV6-6 | TGTGCCAGCAGCCCCCAGGGACAGGGCTATGGCTACACCTTC | CASSPQGQGYGYTF
TRBJ1-1 | - | many | TRBV7-2 | TGTGCCAGCACCAGGGAGTCCAGGACTGAAGCTTTCTTT | CASTRESRTEAFF
TRBJ1-1 | TRBD1 | many | TRBV27 | TGTGCCAGCAGTTTACAGGGGGCAAGAACTGAAGCTTTCTTT | CASSLQGARTEAFF
TRBJ2-2 | TRBD1 | few | TRBV11-3 | TGTGCCAGCAGCGCGGGACAGGGGACGAACACCGGGGAGCTGTTTTTT | CASSAGQGTNTGELFF
TRBJ1-6 | - | many | TRBV11-1 | TGTGCCAGCAGCTTAGGTTGGCCCGCCAATTCACCCCTCCACTTT | CASSLGWPANSPLHF
TRBJ2-7 | TRBD1 | many | TRBV28 | TGTGCCAGCAGTTTGCAGGGGGCGCGTGAGCAGTACTTC | CASSLQGAREQYF
TRBJ2-7 | TRBD1 | few | TRBV6-2/TRBV6-3 | TGTGCCAGCAGACTGGCCAGGGGGTCACTCTCCTACGAGCAGTACTTC | CASRLARGSLSYEQYF
TRBJ2-5 | - | few | TRBV6-5 | TGTGCCAGCAGTCGAGCAGGGGGGGGAGGAGAGACCCAGTACTTC | CASSRAGGGGETQYF
TRBJ1-1 | - | many | TRBV18 | TGTGCCAGCTCACCAGGGAGTATGGGCACTGAAGCTTTCTTT | CASSPGSMGTEAFF
TRBJ1-2 | - | - | TRBV28 | TGTGCCAGCAGGAACTCACGGGGCATGAATGGCTACACCTTC | CASRNSRGMNGYTF
TRBJ1-5 | - | many | TRBV20-1 | TGCAGTGCTAGGGACCGCAGCAGGGAATATAGCAATCAGCCCCAGCATTTT | CSARDRSREYSNQPQHF
TRBJ2-5 | - | - | TRBV7-2 | TGTGCCAGCAGCCGTTCGGGACCCCAATACTTC | CASSRSGPQYF
TRBJ2-5 | - | many | TRBV7-2 | TGTGCCAGCAGCTTTAGGGTTCAAGAGACCCAGTACTTC | CASSFRVQETQYF
TRBJ2-1 | TRBD2 | many | TRBV10-3 | TGTGCCATCAGAGGGACTAGCGGGAGCTCCTACAATGAGCAGTTCTTC | CAIRGTSGSSYNEQFF
TRBJ2-2 | TRBD2 | - | TRBV3-1 | TGTGCCAGCAGCCAAGAGTCCCTGCGGGGGGCTACCGGGGAGCTGTTTTTT | CASSQESLRGATGELFF
TRBJ1-1 | TRBD1 | few | TRBV5-1 | TGCGCCAGCAGCACGGGACAGGCCGGGATAGCTTTCTTT | CASSTGQAGIAFF
TRBJ2-7 | - | few | TRBV12-3/TRBV12-4 | TGTGCCAGCAGTTTCGAGGAGAGGGCTGGCGAGCAGTACTTC | CASSFEERAGEQYF
TRBJ2-3 | TRBD2 | - | TRBV7-9 | TGTGCCAGCAGACCTATTGGACTAGCTGCTTCTGGTACGCAGTATTTT | CASRPIGLAASGTQYF
TRBJ2-2 | - | many | TRBV7-9 | TGTGCCAGCAGCTTATCCCAGGACTTCCTCAACACCGGGGAGCTGTTTTTT | CASSLSQDFLNTGELFF
TRBJ2-7 | - | - | TRBV7-2 | TGTGCCAGCAGCCTCCGGACGGCCTCCTACGAGCAGTACTTC | CASSLRTASYEQYF
TRBJ1-1 | - | - | TRBV3-1 | TGTGCCAGCAGCCAAGTCCGGGTTTATGACACTGAAGCTTTCTTT | CASSQVRVYDTEAFF
TRBJ1-6 | TRBD1 | - | TRBV27 | TGTGCCAGCAGTTCCGGGACAGGCGTTTCGCCCCTCCACTTT | CASSSGTGVSPLHF
TRBJ2-7 | TRBD1 | few | TRBV6-6 | TGTGCCAGCAGTTTGGACAGGGTTTGGTACGAGCAGTACTTC | CASSLDRVWYEQYF
TRBJ2-3 | TRBD2 | many | TRBV18 | TGTGCCAGCTCACCACGCGGCGGGAGAGGGTCTGGCACAGATACGCAGTATTTT | CASSPRGGRGSGTDTQYF
TRBJ1-4 | - | many | TRBV29-1 | TGCAGCGCCACCGTGGGAACTAATGAAAAACTGTTTTTT | CSATVGTNEKLFF
TRBJ2-6 | - | few | TRBV5-1 | TGCGCCCGACAGGATCCGAAACCATTATCTGGGGCCAACGTCCTGACTTTC | CARQDPKPLSGANVLTF
TRBJ2-1 | - | many | TRBV18 | TGTGCCAGCTCACCACGAGGGGGGCACTACAATGAGCAGTTCTTC | CASSPRGGHYNEQFF
TRBJ1-2 | - | few | TRBV6-2/TRBV6-3 | TGTGCCAGCAGTTATGGGGGGAGCGCATATGGCTACACCTTC | CASSYGGSAYGYTF
TRBJ1-1 | - | many | TRBV28 | TGTGCCAGCAGTTTGGGGGGTTCGGGTGGACCCACTGAAGCTTTCTTT | CASSLGGSGGPTEAFF
TRBJ1-1 | - | - | TRBV10-2 | TGCGCCAGCAGTGATACGGTCACTGAAGCTTTCTTT | CASSDTVTEAFF
TRBJ1-6 | - | many | TRBV20-1 | TGCAGTGCTCTACCGGGACGTTCACCCCTCCACTTT | CSALPGRSPLHF
TRBJ2-3 | - | few | TRBV6-6 | TGTGCCAGCAGTTTGGAGCGGAATACGCAGTATTTT | CASSLERNTQYF
TRBJ2-1 | - | - | TRBV4-1 | TGCGCCAGCAGCCAAGATAGAGCGGCCCCCTACAATGAGCAGTTCTTC | CASSQDRAAPYNEQFF
TRBJ2-1 | TRBD2 | many | TRBV28 | TGTGCCAGCAGTTCCATGGCCGGGCGAGCGGGACTCGGTGAGCGGTTCTTC | CASSSMAGRAGLGERFF
TRBJ1-1 | TRBD1 | - | TRBV4-1 | TGCGCCAGCAGCCAACGGGACAGTGAAGCTTTCTTT | CASSQRDSEAFF
TRBJ1-6 | - | few | TRBV20-1 | TGCAGTGCCCGGCGAAGCGGTTTTAATTCACCCCTCCACTTT | CSARRSGFNSPLHF
TRBJ2-3 | - | few | TRBV5-8 | TGTGCCAGCAGCTCGTGGGACGGCCGGCCAGATACGCAGTATTTT | CASSSWDGRPDTQYF
TRBJ1-1 | TRBD1 | - | TRBV4-1 | TGCGCCAGCAGCCTACAGACAGGGGACGCTGAAGCTTTCTTT | CASSLQTGDAEAFF
TRBJ1-1 | - | many | TRBV6-2/TRBV6-3 | TGTGCCAGCAGTTACAAGGAGAACACTGAAGCTTTCTTT | CASSYKENTEAFF
TRBJ2-7 | - | many | TRBV12-3/TRBV12-4 | TGTGCCAGCAGTTCCCAGGGGGGCTGGTACGAGCAGTACTTC | CASSSQGGWYEQYF
TRBJ2-3 | - | many | TRBV2 | TGTGCCAGCCAAACGACAGCCACAGATACGCAGTATTTT | CASQTTATDTQYF
TRBJ2-2 | - | many | TRBV5-1 | TGCGCCAGCAGCTTGAGCGCAGCTATTAACACCGGGGAGCTGTTTTTT | CASSLSAAINTGELFF
TRBJ2-7 | TRBD2 | many | TRBV29-1 | TGCAGCGTAGCCGTTCGGGGGGTCCGGGACGAGCAGTACTTC | CSVAVRGVRDEQYF
TRBJ2-1 | TRBD2 | many | TRBV7-2 | TGTGCCAGCAGCTTAGGAAGCGGGAGCTCCTACAATGAGCAGTTCTTC | CASSLGSGSSYNEQFF
TRBJ2-7 | - | few | TRBV20-1 | TGCAGTGCTAGAGATCTGTACGGACAAAGCTCCTACGAGCAGTACTTC | CSARDLYGQSSYEQYF
TRBJ2-1 | - | many | TRBV21-1 | TGTGCCAGCAGCTTCCCACACTCTCGCCGGGACAGGGGGCCCTACAATGAGCAGTTCTTC | CASSFPHSRRDRGPYNEQFF
TRBJ2-7 | - | few | TRBV3-1 | TGTGCCAGCAGCTTCCAAGCCTACGAGCAGTACTTC | CASSFQAYEQYF